The text below deals with one T cell receptor beta chain. Its antigen is as yet unknown. This sample was included in a study of T cell responses to AZD1222 COVID-19 vaccine. Study-level results: Clonal diversity was possibly underestimated, and the donors were mostly white British, with more females. Baseline serology detected seropositivity in only a handful of AZD1222 recipients. Along spike, vaccine-associated CD4 TCRs were found throughout, with dominance at 160-218 and 743-854. A rise in Spike-specific TCR breadth and depth followed two AZD1222 doses.

Sequencing used immunoSEQ multiplex PCR; TCRdb keeps in-frame clones, though not all of them. The repertoire includes approximately 210,000 clones, approximately 94% of them detected once, and approximately 1.7% sits in the top ten. CDR1 SGHTA and CDR2 FQGNSA come from the germline V gene. This CDR3 comprises 18 residues. V was clipped by 1 base and J by 4 bases; unmatched bases: 12. The rearrangement uses TRBV7-2 and TRBJ1-2, with 10 bases aligning to TRBD1. Sequenced material: peripheral blood, taken 28 days after the second dose of the MenACWY control vaccine. This clonotype was sampled from an adult who received the MenACWY meningococcal vaccine as a control. The CDR3 sequence: CASSLDIYGDRGTYGYTF. The DNA of the CDR3 is TGTGCCAGCAGCTTAGATATTTATGGGGACAGGGGTACCTATGGCTACACCTTC.